These 14 T cell receptor beta chains came from one sample sequenced in a study of blood T cells in healthy people across ages. It was with a sample-barcoded 5' primer and a J-beta primer mix that a second PCR of about 6 to 12 cycles was run. TCRdb re-analysed the 5' RACE reads in MiXCR, keeping a single row per CDR3 protein. The data contain under 1,100,000 distinct CDR3 sequences, 20% to 25% of them singletons. Separately, the same data were catalogued under a study of T cells of mothers and their children.

Material: blood. The receptors stem from a girl aged 2-9 years in good health.

This clonotype came up a few times. The V and J genes are TRBV11-2 and TRBJ2-5; D call uncertain. The CDR3 contains 16 residues. V was pared by 0 bases and J by 0 bases, with 11 bases between. Germline CDR1 is SGHAT and CDR2 is FQNNGV. DNA of the CDR3: TGTGCCAGCAGCTTAGAAAGGTCCAAGTACCAAGAGACCCAGTACTTC. Its translation is CASSLERSKYQETQYF.

This clonotype was counted between two and nine times. The V gene is TRBV7-8, the J gene TRBJ1-1; D uncertain. This CDR3 is built from 16 residues. Trimming removed 5 bases at V and 0 bases at J, with 16 bases between. Germline CDR1 SGHVS, CDR2 FQNEAQ. CDR3 in amino acids: CASSQEAVVLNTEAFF. The CDR3, as DNA: TGTGCCAGCAGCCAAGAGGCAGTAGTATTGAACACTGAAGCTTTCTTT.

The CDR3 reads CSATSWVGTEAFF. The CDR3 coding sequence is TGCAGTGCGACCTCATGGGTAGGGACTGAAGCTTTCTTT. The V and J genes are TRBV20-1 and TRBJ1-1; D gene ambiguous. CDR1 is DFQATT and CDR2 is SNEGSKA in the germline V gene (reference sequence). With 6 bases removed from V and 5 bases from J, the gap between germline ends came to 16 bases. The CDR3 sequence is 13 residues long.

The J gene is TRBJ2-5, the V gene TRBV6-6; 7 bases align to TRBD1. From germline, CDR1 is MNHNY and CDR2 SVGAGI (reference sequence). This CDR3 has 15 residues. J gave up 2 bases and V 0 bases, and 3 bases lay outside the gene matches. The CDR3 sequence is CASSYSWDSQETQYF. For the CDR3, the DNA is TGTGCCAGCAGTTACTCTTGGGACAGTCAAGAGACCCAGTACTTC.

The table lists this clonotype with many counts. For the CDR3, the DNA is TGTGCCAGCAGTCAAATAGCGGGAGCCTACGTCAATGAGCAGTTCTTC. It encodes CASSQIAGAYVNEQFF. V gene TRBV6-1 combines with J gene TRBJ2-1, with 9 bases that match TRBD2. Germline V gene data show CDR1 as MNHNS and CDR2 as SASEGT. The CDR3 covers 16 residues. Trimming cost V 5 bases and J 6 bases; bases outside gene matches: 11.

V is TRBV10-3 and J is TRBJ2-3; D is tentatively TRBD1 or TRBD2 (5 bases each). V shed 8 bases and J shed 4 bases, with 7 bases lying between them. Germline-derived CDR1 and CDR2 are ENHRY and SYGVKD. CDR3 size: 11 residues. The CDR3, as DNA: TGTGCCATCGGGGGACCAGATACGCAGTATTTT. This encodes CAIGGPDTQYF.

The table lists this clonotype with a few counts. The V call is TRBV29-1, the J call TRBJ2-3; D unresolved. Between the trimmed V and J ends, which lost 4 bases and 3 bases, there was a span of 14 bases. CDR1 SQVTM and CDR2 ANQGSEA come from the germline V gene. This CDR3 has 14 amino acids. CDR3 nucleotide sequence: TGCAGCGTTGGATTGGGTGGCAGTACAGATACGCAGTATTTT. The encoded protein is CSVGLGGSTDTQYF.

The chain recombines TRBV6-1 with TRBJ2-1; D gene uncertain. The germline gives CDR1 MNHNS, CDR2 SASEGT. With 7 bases removed from V and 2 bases from J, the gap between germline ends came to 12 bases. The CDR3 extends over 14 amino acids. The CDR3 nucleotides read TGTGCCAGCACTAAAGAGAGCCCCTACAATGAGCAGTTCTTC. Residues: CASTKESPYNEQFF.

The CDR3 here is CASSSSLSTAEFASYNEQFF. The CDR3 DNA reads TGTGCCAGCAGTTCGTCATTGTCGACGGCGGAGTTTGCCTCCTACAATGAGCAGTTCTTC. The genes are TRBV5-6 and TRBJ2-1; no firm D call. CDR3 size: 20 residues. V was shortened by 5 bases and J by 0 bases, with 27 bases between the two germline ends. CDR1 and CDR2 (germline): SGHDT, YYEEEE.

In its sample, this clonotype was seen a few times. The V and J genes are TRBV9 and TRBJ2-2; D call uncertain. The V and J ends lost 1 base and 7 bases respectively, with 5 bases between them. The CDR3 extends over 12 amino acids. Germline V CDR1 and CDR2: SGDLS, YYNGEE. For the CDR3, the DNA is TGTGCCAGCAGCGTAAGCATCGGGGAGCTGTTTTTT. Protein product: CASSVSIGELFF.

The V and J genes are TRBV7-9 and TRBJ2-5; D tentatively reads TRBD1 or TRBD2 (5 bases each). The end of the DNA is better explained by TRBJ2-7, so the J call may be wrong. CDR1 is SEHNR and CDR2 is FQNEAQ in the germline V gene (reference sequence). This CDR3 has 16 amino acids. Here the CDR3 DNA reads TGTGCCAGCAGCTTCTCTCGGGACCCGAACTCCTACGAGCAGTACTTC. This gives the protein CASSFSRDPNSYEQYF.

This clonotype was found many times. J is TRBJ2-1 and V is TRBV28; D is unclear. CDR3 length: 16 residues. The V gene's germline CDR1 is MDHEN and CDR2 SYDVKM. The V end was cut by 6 bases, the J end by 0 bases, with 15 bases between. Here the CDR3 DNA reads TGTGCCAGCAGGCTATTCGTTCAAAGCTCCTACAATGAGCAGTTCTTC. This gives the protein CASRLFVQSSYNEQFF.

Only a few counts were recorded for this clonotype. The rearrangement links TRBV3-1 to TRBJ1-1; a possible D gene is TRBD1 (5 bases). The CDR3 is 14 residues long. The V gene lost 7 bases and the J gene lost 1 base, with 13 bases spanning the gap. From germline, CDR1 is LGHDT and CDR2 YNNKEL (reference sequence). The DNA for the CDR3 is TGTGCCAGCACCCTGGGACGTACGAACACTGAAGCTTTCTTT. Translation: CASTLGRTNTEAFF.

This clonotype was observed a handful of times. The V gene is TRBV29-1, the J gene TRBJ2-5, with 7 bases fitting TRBD1. The CDR3 is 13 residues long. V lost 4 bases and J lost 4; bases outside the gene matches: 6. Germline CDR1 and CDR2: SQVTM and ANQGSEA. Written as DNA, the CDR3 is TGCAGCGTTGCGAGGGGGCGGAGAGAGACCCAGTACTTC. Its translation is CSVARGRRETQYF.